This T cell receptor (beta chain) originates from a study of multiple sclerosis patients with progressive multifocal leukoencephalopathy. As for time point: before natalizumab initiation. With 5 bases clipped from V and 1 base from J, the junction kept 11 bases outside the gene matches. Germline V gene data show CDR1 as SEHNR and CDR2 as FQNEAQ (reference sequence). The CDR3 sequence is 19 residues long. Repertoires were generated with immunoSEQ multiplex PCR, while TCRdb's copy carries only in-frame clones and drops some. This sample has around 30,000 clones; about 89% occur once, and the top ten carry approximately 1.5%.

The material sequenced was PBMCs. This clonotype originated in a human donor with multiple sclerosis. V and J are TRBV7-9 and TRBJ2-1; 13 positions agree with TRBD2. CDR3 bases: TGTGCCAGCAGCCTCGGGACTAGCGGGGTCACCGGGTCCTACAATGAGCAGTTCTTC. As protein: CASSLGTSGVTGSYNEQFF.